The entry below describes one T cell receptor (beta chain). Its antigen is unknown. No quality values exist for individual bases; no much larger clone is one base distant. The CDR3 regions of human TCRbeta chains were subjected to immunosequencing. Per the original workflow: Repertoire TCRs were matched against a reference library of SARS-CoV-2-specific TCRs generated with the MIRA antigen-specificity platform. Breadth was defined as the fraction of unique TCRs that were SARS-CoV-2-associated, and depth was defined as the fraction of total T cells that were SARS-CoV-2-associated. Each spike-specific TCR was assigned to its reactive spike region and to a CD4 or CD8 class using the MIRA data. Log10-transformed breadth and depth values were compared by one-way ANOVA with Sidak's multiple comparisons tests. TCRdb limited this immuneACCESS table to in-frame rearrangements with V and J called. A share of clones is missing; checked studies link under half to unresolved V genes, and the rest is unexplained. The V and J calls and clone size are taken from that table; D and trimming were inferred from the DNA. This sample comprises some 160,000 clones, about 91% of them detected only once. Of the sample, around 4% is held by the ten largest clones.

Deletion took 6 bases off V and 2 bases off J, with a span of 14 bases between the germline ends. CDR3 length: 14 amino acids, cysteine to phenylalanine. Only CDR3 DNA remains: 42 bases, in frame from the first base. CDR1 SNHLY and CDR2 FYNNEI are derived from the germline V gene. The sample's time point label, in plain terms: baseline before first vaccination. Vaccinee samples came from UK trials COV001 and COV002, including a single-blind randomized controlled phase 2/3 trial of AZD1222 (ChAdOx1 nCoV-19) in healthy adults. For TCRbeta chain sequencing, PBMC samples were collected from trial participants at day 0 and at day 28 after the second dose. This specimen belongs to a study of T cell responses to AZD1222 COVID-19 vaccine listed by TCRdb under 2021. Regarding the research as a whole: AZD1222 recipients whose second dose came at about 4 weeks and those whose second dose came at about 12 weeks were combined into one group, since spike-specific TCR depth and breadth did not differ between the two schedules. Trial participants were enrolled by age into 18-55, 56-69 and 70-plus year subgroups, with about 150, 28 and 57 TCR-sequenced participants respectively. TCR sequencing covered some 250 trial participants: about 210 given two doses of AZD1222 and about 26 given two doses of MenACWY control vaccine.

What the research found in general, with its limitations: Participants were mostly white British, with more females than males. The authors suggested clonal diversity may have been underestimated. Reportedly, close to half of the unique spike-specific TCRs recognized epitopes lying outside the regions that are mutated in the B.1.351 and B.1.1.7 variants. Spike-specific TCR breadth and depth rose significantly after two AZD1222 doses compared with day 0 and with MenACWY recipients. The 56-69-year group was small, and its depth increase did not reach significance, likely because of low power. No day 14 peak-response samples were available, so repertoires were characterized only after the peak T cell response. Conclusions about previously exposed vaccinees are limited because only six or seven AZD1222 recipients were SARS-CoV-2 seropositive at baseline. CD4 TCRs associated with the vaccine covered the entire spike protein, and the dominant responses were in regions 160-218 and 743-854.

The clonotype was recovered from an adult in good health. The rearrangement combines TRBV2 with TRBJ2-7, with a tentative D gene TRBD2 over 6 matching bases. This specimen consisted of peripheral blood, obtained on day 0 of AZD1222 vaccination. The encoded CDR3 is CASSLAFRAYEQYF. The bases are TGTGCCAGCAGCCTAGCGTTCCGAGCCTACGAGCAGTACTTC.